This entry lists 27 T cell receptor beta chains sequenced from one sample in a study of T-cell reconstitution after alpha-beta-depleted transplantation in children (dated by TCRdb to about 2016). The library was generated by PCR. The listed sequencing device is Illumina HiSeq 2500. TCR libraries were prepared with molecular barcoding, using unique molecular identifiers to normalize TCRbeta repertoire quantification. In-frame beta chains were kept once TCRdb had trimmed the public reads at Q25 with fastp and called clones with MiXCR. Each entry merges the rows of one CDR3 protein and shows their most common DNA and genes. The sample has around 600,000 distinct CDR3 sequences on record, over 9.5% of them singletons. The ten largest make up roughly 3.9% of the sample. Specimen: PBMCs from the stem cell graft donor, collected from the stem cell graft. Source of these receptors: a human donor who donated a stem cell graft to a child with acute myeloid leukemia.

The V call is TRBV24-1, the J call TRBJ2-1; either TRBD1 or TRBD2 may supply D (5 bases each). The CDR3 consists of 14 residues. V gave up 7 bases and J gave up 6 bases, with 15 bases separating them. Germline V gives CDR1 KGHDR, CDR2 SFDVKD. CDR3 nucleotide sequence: TGTGCCACCAGGCCCACGGGGACGGGCAATGAGCAGTTCTTC. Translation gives CATRPTGTGNEQFF.

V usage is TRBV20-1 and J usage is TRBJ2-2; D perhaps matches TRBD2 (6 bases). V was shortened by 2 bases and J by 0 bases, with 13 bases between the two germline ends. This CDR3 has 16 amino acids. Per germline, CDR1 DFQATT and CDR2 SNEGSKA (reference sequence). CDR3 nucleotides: TGCAGTGCTAGACGCCCCGGGAGTTCGAACACCGGGGAGCTGTTTTTT. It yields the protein CSARRPGSSNTGELFF.

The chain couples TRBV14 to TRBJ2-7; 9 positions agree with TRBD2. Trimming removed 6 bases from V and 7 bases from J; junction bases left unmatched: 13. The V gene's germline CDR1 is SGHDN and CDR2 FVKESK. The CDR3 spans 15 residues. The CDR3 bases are TGTGCCAGCAGGAATAGCGGGAGTAGAAGAGGTGAGCAGTACTTC. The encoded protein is CASRNSGSRRGEQYF.

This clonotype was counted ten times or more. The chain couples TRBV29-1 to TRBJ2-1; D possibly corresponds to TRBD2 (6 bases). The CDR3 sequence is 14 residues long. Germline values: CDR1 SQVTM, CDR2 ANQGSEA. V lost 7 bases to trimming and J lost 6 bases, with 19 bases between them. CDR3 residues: CSGKGDSRINEQFF. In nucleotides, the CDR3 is TGCAGCGGAAAAGGGGACTCTAGAATCAATGAGCAGTTCTTC.

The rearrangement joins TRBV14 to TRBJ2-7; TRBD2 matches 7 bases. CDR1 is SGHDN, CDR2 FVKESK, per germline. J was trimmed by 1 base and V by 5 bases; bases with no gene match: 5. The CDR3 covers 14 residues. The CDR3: CASSIGRGSYEQYF. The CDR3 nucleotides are TGTGCCAGCAGCATTGGGAGGGGTTCCTACGAGCAGTACTTC.

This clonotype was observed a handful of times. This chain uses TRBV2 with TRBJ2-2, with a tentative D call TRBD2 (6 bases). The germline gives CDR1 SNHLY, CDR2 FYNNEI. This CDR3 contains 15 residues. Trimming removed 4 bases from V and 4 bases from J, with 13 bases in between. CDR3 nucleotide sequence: TGTGCCAGCAGTGTTGCTAGCGTTAGCACCGGGGAGCTGTTTTTT. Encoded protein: CASSVASVSTGELFF.

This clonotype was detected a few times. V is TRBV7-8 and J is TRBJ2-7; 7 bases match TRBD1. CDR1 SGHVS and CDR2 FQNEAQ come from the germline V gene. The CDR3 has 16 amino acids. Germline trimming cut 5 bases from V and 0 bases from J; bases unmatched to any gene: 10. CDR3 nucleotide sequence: TGTGCCAGCAGCCAACGGGACAGTTCCTACTCCTACGAGCAGTACTTC. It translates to CASSQRDSSYSYEQYF.

This CDR3 is CASSRLAGGLDTQYF. Written as DNA, the CDR3 is TGTGCCAGCAGCCGACTAGCGGGAGGGCTAGATACGCAGTATTTT. The rearrangement uses TRBV4-2 and TRBJ2-3; 14 bases are a match to TRBD2. J gave up 5 bases and V 4 bases, and 2 bases lay outside the gene matches. Germline values: CDR1 LGHNA, CDR2 YNFKEQ. The CDR3 has 15 amino acids.

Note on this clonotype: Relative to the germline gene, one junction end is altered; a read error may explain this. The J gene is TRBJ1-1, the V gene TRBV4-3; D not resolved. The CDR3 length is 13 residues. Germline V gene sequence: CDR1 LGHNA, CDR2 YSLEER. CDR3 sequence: CASSKDLNTEAFF. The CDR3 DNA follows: TGCGCCAGCAGCAAAGATCTGAACACTGAAGCTTTCTTT.

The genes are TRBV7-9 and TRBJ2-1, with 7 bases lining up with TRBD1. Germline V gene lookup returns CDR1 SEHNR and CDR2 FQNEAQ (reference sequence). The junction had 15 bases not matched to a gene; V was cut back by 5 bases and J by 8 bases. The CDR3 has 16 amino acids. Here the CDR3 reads CASSHRFKTGTDEQFF. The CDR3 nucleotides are TGTGCCAGCAGCCACCGTTTTAAGACAGGGACAGATGAGCAGTTCTTC.

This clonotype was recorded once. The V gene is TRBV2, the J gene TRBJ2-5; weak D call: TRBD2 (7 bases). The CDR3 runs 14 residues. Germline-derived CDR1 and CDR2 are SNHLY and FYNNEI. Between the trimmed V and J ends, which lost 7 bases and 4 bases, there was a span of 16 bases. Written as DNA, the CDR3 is TGTGCCAGCATGAGGGGGGGAGCAGGAGAGACCCAGTACTTC. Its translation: CASMRGGAGETQYF.

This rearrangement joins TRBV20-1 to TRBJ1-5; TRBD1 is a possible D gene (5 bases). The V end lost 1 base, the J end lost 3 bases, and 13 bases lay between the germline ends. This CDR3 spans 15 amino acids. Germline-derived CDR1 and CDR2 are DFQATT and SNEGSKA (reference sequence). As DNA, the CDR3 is TGCAGTGCTAGAGGGGACGCGTATGACAATCAGCCCCAGCATTTT. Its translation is CSARGDAYDNQPQHF.

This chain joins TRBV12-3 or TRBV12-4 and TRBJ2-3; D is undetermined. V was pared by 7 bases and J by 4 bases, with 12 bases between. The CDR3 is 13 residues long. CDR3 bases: TGTGCCAGCACTTATCAGGTCCCAGATACGCAGTATTTT. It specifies CASTYQVPDTQYF.

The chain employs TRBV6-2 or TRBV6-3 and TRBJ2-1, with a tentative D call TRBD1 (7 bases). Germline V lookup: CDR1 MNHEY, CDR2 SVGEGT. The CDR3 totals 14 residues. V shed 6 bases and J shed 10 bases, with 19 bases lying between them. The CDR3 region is CASRQSGGSLEQFF. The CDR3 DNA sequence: TGTGCCAGCAGGCAATCAGGGGGGTCCTTGGAGCAGTTCTTC.

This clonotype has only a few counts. The CDR3, as DNA: TGCAGCGTTGAAGGGACTAAACAGGGTGTCAACGAGCAGTACTTC. Protein product: CSVEGTKQGVNEQYF. The V call is TRBV29-1, the J call TRBJ2-7, with D perhaps TRBD1 or TRBD2 (6 bases each). The CDR3 spans 15 residues. The germline V gene encodes CDR1 SQVTM and CDR2 ANQGSEA. Trimming pared 1 base from V and 5 bases from J, leaving 18 bases between.

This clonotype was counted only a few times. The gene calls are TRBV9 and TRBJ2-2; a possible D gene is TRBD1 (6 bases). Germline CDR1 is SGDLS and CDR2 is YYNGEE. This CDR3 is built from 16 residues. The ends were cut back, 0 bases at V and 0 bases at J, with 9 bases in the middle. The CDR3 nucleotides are TGTGCCAGCAGCGTAGCGGACAGCTCGAACACCGGGGAGCTGTTTTTT. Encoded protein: CASSVADSSNTGELFF. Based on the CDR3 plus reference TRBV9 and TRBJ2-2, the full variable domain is DSGVTQTPKHLITATGQRVTLRCSPRSGDLSVYWYQQSLDQGLQFLIQYYNGEERAKGNILERFSAQQFPDLHSELNLSSLELGDSALYFCASSVADSSNTGELFFGEGSRLTVL.

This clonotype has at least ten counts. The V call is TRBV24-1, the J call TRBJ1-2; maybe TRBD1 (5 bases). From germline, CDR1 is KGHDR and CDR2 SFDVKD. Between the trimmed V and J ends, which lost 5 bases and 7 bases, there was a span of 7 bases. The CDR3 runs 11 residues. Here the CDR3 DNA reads TGTGCCACCAGTGGTAGGGGTGGCTACACCTTC. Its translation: CATSGRGGYTF.

This CDR3 is CASSPRLAGVGRADTQYF. CDR3 sequence (DNA): TGTGCCAGCAGCCCGCGACTAGCGGGAGTAGGTCGCGCAGATACGCAGTATTTT. The rearrangement uses TRBV11-2 and TRBJ2-3, with 12 bases that match TRBD2. The CDR3 loop spans 18 amino acids. The trim removed 5 bases at V and 4 bases at J, leaving 13 bases unmatched. Germline V gives CDR1 SGHAT, CDR2 FQNNGV. The full variable domain, with the rest looked up from reference TRBV11-2 and TRBJ2-3, is EAGVAQSPRYKIIEKRQSVAFWCNPISGHATLYWYQQILGQGPKLLIQFQNNGVVDDSQLPKDRFSAERLKGVDSTLKIQPAKLEDSAVYLCASSPRLAGVGRADTQYFGPGTRLTVL.

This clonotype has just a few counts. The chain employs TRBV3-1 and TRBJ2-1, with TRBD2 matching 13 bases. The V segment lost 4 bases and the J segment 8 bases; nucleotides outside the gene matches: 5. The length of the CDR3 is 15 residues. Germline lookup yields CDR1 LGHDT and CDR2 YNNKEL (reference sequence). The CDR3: CASSRTSGRAHEQFF. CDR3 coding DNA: TGTGCCAGCAGCCGCACTAGCGGGAGGGCCCATGAGCAGTTCTTC.

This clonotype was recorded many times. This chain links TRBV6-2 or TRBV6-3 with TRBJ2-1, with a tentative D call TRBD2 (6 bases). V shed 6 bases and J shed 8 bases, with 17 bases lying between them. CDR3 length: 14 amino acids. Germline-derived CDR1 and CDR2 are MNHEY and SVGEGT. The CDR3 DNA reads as TGTGCCAGCAGCCCGGACCTCTGGAGGGATGAGCAGTTCTTC. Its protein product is CASSPDLWRDEQFF.

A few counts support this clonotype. Written as DNA, the CDR3 is TGTGCCAGCAGCCCGACAGGGACCGATGGAAACACCATATATTTT. Protein sequence: CASSPTGTDGNTIYF. This chain uses TRBV3-1 with TRBJ1-3; TRBD1 agrees at 7 bases. Germline loops: CDR1 LGHDT, CDR2 YNNKEL (reference sequence). CDR3 length: 15 amino acids. With V trimmed by 4 bases and J by 3 bases, 6 bases remained unmatched. Complete variable domain (other parts from reference TRBV3-1 and TRBJ1-3): DTAVSQTPKYLVTQMGNDKSIKCEQNLGHDTMYWYKQDSKKFLKIMFSYNNKELIINETVPNRFSPKSPDKAHLNLHINSLELGDSAVYFCASSPTGTDGNTIYFGEGSWLTVV.

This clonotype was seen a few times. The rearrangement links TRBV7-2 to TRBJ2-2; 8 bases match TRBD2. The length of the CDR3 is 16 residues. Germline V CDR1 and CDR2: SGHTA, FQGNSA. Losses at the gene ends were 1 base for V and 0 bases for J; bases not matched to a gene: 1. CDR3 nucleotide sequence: TGTGCCAGCAGCTTAGGACTAGCGACGAACACCGGGGAGCTGTTTTTT. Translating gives CASSLGLATNTGELFF. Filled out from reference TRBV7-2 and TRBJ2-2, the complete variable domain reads GAGVSQSPSNKVTEKGKDVELRCDPISGHTALYWYRQSLGQGLEFLIYFQGNSAPDKSGLPSDRFSAERTGGSVSTLTIQRTQQEDSAVYLCASSLGLATNTGELFFGEGSRLTVL.

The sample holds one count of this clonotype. CDR3 nucleotides: TGCAGCGTATTAGCGGGAGGAGGAGGGACCTACGAGCAGTACTTC. Translated: CSVLAGGGGTYEQYF. This rearrangement joins TRBV29-1 to TRBJ2-7, with 10 bases matching TRBD2. This CDR3 is built from 15 residues. J lost 2 bases, V lost 6 bases, and 10 bases had no gene match. CDR1 SQVTM and CDR2 ANQGSEA come from the germline V gene.

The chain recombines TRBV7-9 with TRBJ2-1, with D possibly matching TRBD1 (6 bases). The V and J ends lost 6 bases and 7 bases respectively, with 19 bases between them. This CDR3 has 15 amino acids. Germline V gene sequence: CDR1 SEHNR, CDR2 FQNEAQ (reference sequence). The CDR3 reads CASRDSQGNGNEQFF. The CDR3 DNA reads TGTGCCAGCAGGGACTCACAGGGTAATGGGAATGAGCAGTTCTTC.

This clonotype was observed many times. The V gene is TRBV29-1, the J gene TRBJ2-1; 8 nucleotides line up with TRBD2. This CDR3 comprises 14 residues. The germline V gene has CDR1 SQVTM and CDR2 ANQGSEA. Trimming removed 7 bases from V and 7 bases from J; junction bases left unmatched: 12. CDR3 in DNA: TGCAGCGGGGAGCGGCGGGAGGCAGTAAATGAGCAGTTCTTC. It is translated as CSGERREAVNEQFF.

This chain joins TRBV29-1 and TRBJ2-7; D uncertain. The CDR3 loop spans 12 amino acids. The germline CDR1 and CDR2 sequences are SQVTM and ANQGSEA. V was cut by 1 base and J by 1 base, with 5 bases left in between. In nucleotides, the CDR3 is TGCAGCGTTGAAGGATTTTCCTACGAGCAGTACTTC. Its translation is CSVEGFSYEQYF.

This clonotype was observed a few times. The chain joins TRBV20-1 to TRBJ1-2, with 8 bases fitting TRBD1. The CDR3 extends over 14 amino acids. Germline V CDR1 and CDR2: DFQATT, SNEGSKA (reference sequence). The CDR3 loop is CRRPTGANPHGYTF. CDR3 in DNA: TGCAGACGCCCGACAGGGGCCAACCCCCATGGCTACACCTTC.